This TCR beta chain came from a study of T cell changes during pregnancy in multiple sclerosis. The germline V gene encodes CDR1 LGHNA and CDR2 YNFKEQ. V lost 5 bases and J 6 bases, leaving 13 bases between the germline ends. The CDR3 length is 13 residues. Sequencing was performed with immunoSEQ multiplex PCR; in TCRdb, only in-frame clones are kept and a portion is missing. Here the sample spans tens of thousands of clones, around nine tenths being singletons. This material consisted of CD4+ T cells from peripheral blood mononuclear cells, taken before pregnancy. This sequence was found in a female donor with multiple sclerosis, enrolled in a pregnancy study. The chain is built from TRBV4-2 and TRBJ1-1; D is unresolved. The CDR3: CASSLHPGSEAFF. The CDR3 region has the DNA TGTGCCAGCAGCTTACACCCGGGGTCTGAAGCTTTCTTT.